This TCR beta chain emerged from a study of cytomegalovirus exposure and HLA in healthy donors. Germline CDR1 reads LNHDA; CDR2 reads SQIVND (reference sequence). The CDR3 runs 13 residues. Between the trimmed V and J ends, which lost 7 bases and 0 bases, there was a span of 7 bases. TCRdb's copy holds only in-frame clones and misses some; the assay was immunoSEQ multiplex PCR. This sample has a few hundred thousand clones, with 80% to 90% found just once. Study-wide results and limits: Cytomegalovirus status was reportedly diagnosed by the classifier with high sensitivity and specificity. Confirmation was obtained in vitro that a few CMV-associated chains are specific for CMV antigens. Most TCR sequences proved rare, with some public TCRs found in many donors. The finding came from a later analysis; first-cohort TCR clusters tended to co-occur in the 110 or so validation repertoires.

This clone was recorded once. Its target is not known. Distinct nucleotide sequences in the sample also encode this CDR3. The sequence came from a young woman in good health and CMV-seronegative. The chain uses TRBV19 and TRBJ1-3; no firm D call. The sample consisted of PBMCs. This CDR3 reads CASTENSGNTIYF. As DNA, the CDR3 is TGTGCCAGTACAGAAAACTCTGGAAACACCATATATTTT.